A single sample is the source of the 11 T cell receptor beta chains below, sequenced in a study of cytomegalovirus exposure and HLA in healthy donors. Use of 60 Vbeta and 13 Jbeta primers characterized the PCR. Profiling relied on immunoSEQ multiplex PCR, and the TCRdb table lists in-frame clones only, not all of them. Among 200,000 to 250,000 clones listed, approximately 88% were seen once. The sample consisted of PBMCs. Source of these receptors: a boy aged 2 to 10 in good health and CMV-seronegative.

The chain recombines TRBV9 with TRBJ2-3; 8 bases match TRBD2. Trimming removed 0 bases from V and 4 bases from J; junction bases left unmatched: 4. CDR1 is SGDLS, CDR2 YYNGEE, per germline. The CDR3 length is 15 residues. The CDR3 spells CASSVESGGPDTQYF. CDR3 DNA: TGTGCCAGCAGCGTAGAAAGCGGGGGCCCAGATACGCAGTATTTT. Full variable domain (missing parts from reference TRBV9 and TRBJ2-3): DSGVTQTPKHLITATGQRVTLRCSPRSGDLSVYWYQQSLDQGLQFLIQYYNGEERAKGNILERFSAQQFPDLHSELNLSSLELGDSALYFCASSVESGGPDTQYFGPGTRLTVL.

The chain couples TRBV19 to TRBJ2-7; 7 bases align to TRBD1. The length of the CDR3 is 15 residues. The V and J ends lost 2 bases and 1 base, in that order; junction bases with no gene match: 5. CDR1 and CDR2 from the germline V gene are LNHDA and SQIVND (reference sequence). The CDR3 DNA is TGTGCCAGTAGTATATCAGGGGGACAATCCTACGAGCAGTACTTC. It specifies CASSISGGQSYEQYF.

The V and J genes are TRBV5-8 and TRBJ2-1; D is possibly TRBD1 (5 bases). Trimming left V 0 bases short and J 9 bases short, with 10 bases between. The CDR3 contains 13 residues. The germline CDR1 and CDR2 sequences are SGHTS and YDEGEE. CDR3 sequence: CASSLEGVGEQFF. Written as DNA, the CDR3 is TGTGCCAGCAGCTTGGAAGGGGTTGGTGAGCAGTTCTTC. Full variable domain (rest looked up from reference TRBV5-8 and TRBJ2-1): EAGVTQSPTHLIKTRGQQATLRCSPISGHTSVYWYQQALGLGLQFLLWYDEGEERNRGNFPPRFSGRQFPNYSSELNVNALELEDSALYLCASSLEGVGEQFFGPGTRLTVL.

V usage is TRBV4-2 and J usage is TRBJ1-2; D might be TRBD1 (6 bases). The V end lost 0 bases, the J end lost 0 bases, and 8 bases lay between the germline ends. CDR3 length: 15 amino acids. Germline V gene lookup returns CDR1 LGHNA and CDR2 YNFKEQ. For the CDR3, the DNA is TGTGCCAGCAGCCAAGAATCAGGGGCTAACTATGGCTACACCTTC. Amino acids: CASSQESGANYGYTF.

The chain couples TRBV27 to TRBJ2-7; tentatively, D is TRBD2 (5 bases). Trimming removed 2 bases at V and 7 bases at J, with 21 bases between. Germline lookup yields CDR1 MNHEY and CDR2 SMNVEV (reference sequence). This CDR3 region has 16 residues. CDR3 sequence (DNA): TGTGCCAGCAGTTTACTTAGGGCGAGGAGCCCGGGGGAGCAGTACTTC. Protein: CASSLLRARSPGEQYF.

The CDR3 spells CASSPNTDTQYF. The CDR3 DNA follows: TGTGCCAGCAGTCCCAACACAGATACGCAGTATTTT. This sequence joins TRBV2 and TRBJ2-3; no definite D call. The V gene lost 5 bases and the J gene lost 2 bases, with 5 bases spanning the gap. CDR1 SNHLY and CDR2 FYNNEI come from the germline V gene. CDR3 length equals 12 residues. The whole variable domain, remainder taken from reference TRBV2 and TRBJ2-3, is EPEVTQTPSHQVTQMGQEVILRCVPISNHLYFYWYRQILGQKVEFLVSFYNNEISEKSEIFDDQFSVERPDGSNFTLKIRSTKLEDSAMYFCASSPNTDTQYFGPGTRLTVL.

The CDR3 coding sequence is TGCGCCAGCAGCCCTTCACCGGGACTCCGCTCTGGGGCCAACGTCCTGACTTTC. It encodes CASSPSPGLRSGANVLTF. The chain joins TRBV5-1 to TRBJ2-6; D is possibly TRBD2 (6 bases). V gave up 4 bases and J gave up 0 bases, with 17 bases separating them. This CDR3 region has 18 residues. The V gene's germline CDR1 is SGHRS and CDR2 YFSETQ. The variable domain in full, completed from reference TRBV5-1 and TRBJ2-6, reads KAGVTQTPRYLIKTRGQQVTLSCSPISGHRSVSWYQQTPGQGLQFLFEYFSETQRNKGNFPGRFSGRQFSNSRSEMNVSTLELGDSALYLCASSPSPGLRSGANVLTFGAGSRLTVL.

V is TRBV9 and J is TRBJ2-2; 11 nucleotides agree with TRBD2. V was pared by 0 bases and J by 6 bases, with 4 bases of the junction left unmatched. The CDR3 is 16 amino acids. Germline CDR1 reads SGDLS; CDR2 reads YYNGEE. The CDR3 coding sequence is TGTGCCAGCAGCGTAGGTACTAGCGGGAGTGCCGGGGAGCTGTTTTTT. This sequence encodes CASSVGTSGSAGELFF.

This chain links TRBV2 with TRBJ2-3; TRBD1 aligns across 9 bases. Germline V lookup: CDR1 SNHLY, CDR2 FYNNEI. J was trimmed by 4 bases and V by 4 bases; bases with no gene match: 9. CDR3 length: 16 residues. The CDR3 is CASSGGTGKGADTQYF. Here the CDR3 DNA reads TGTGCCAGCAGTGGTGGGACAGGGAAAGGGGCAGATACGCAGTATTTT.

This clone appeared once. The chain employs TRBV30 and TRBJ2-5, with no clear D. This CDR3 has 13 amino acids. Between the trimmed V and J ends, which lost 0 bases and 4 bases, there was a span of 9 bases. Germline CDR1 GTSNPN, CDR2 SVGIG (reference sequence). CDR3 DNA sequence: TGTGCCTGGAGTGTAATCCCTCGAGAGACCCAGTACTTC. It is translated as CAWSVIPRETQYF.

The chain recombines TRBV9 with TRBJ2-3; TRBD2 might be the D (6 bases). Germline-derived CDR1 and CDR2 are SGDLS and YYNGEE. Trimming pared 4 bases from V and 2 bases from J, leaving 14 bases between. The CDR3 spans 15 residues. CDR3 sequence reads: CASSFTGLLTDTQYF. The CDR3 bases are TGTGCCAGCAGCTTTACGGGACTTCTCACAGATACGCAGTATTTT.